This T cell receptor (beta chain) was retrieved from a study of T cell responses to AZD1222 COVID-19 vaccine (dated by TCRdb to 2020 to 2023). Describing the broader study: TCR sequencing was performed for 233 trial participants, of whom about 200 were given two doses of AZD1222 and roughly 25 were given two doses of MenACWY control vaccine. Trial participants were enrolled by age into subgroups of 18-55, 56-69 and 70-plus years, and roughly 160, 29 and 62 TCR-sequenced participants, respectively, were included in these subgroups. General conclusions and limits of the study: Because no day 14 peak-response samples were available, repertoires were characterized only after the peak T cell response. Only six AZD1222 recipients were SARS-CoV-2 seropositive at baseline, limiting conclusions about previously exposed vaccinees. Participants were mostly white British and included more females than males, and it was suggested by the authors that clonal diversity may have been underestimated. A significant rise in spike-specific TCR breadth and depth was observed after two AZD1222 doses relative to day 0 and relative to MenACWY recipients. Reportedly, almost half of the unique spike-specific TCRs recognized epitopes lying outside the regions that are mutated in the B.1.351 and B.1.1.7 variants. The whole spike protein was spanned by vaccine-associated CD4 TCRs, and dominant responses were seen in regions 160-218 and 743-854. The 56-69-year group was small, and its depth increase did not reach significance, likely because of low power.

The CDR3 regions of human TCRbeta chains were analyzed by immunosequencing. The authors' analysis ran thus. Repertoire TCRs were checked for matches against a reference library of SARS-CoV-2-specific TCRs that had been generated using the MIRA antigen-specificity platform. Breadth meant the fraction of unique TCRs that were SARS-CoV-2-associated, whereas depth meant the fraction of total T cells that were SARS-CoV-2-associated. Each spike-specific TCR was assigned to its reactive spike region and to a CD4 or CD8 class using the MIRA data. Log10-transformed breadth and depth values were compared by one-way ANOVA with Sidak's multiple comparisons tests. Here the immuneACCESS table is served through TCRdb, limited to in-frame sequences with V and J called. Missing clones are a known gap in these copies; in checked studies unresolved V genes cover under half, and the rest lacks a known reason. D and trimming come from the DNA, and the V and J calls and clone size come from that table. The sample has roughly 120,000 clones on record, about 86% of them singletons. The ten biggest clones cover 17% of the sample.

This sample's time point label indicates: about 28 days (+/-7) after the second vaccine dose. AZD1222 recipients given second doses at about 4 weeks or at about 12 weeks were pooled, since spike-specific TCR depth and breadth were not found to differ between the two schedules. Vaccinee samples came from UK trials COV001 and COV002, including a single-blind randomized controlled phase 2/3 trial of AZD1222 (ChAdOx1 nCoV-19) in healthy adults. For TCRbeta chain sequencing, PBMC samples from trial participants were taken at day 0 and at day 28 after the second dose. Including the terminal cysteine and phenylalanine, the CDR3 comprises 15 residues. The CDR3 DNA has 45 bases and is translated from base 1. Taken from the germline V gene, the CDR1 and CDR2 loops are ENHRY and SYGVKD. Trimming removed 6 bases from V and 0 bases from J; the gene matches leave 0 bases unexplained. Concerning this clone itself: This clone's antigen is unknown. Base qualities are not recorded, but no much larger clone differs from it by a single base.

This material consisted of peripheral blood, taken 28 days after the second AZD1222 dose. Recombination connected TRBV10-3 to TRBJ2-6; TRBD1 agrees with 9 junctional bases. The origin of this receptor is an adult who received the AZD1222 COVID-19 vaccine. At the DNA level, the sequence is TGTGCCATCAGGGACAGGGGCTCTGGGGCCAACGTCCTGACTTTC. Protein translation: CAIRDRGSGANVLTF.